These 20 T cell receptor beta chains originate from one sample sequenced in a study of CD8 T cells in Susac syndrome. Random-hexamer reverse transcription was applied to roughly 0.5 to 1 ug RNA. MiXCR, applied by TCRdb to the immunoSEQ multiplex PCR reads, yields one record per CDR3 protein. The sample has just under 150,000 distinct CDR3 sequences; roughly 94% are singletons. What was sequenced was CD4+ T cells from PBMCs. Source of these receptors: a human donor in good health.

This chain connects TRBV20-1 to TRBJ2-7, with D tentatively TRBD1 (5 bases). CDR3 length equals 15 residues. V was pared by 1 base and J by 4 bases, with 17 bases between. Germline CDR1 is DFQATT and CDR2 is SNEGSKA (reference sequence). In DNA, the CDR3 is TGCAGTGCTAGAGGGCCCGACAGTTCTAGATACGAGCAGTACTTC. Translation: CSARGPDSSRYEQYF.

This clonotype showed up just once. The V and J genes are TRBV6-6 and TRBJ2-1, with D possibly being TRBD2 (6 bases). CDR1 and CDR2 from the germline V gene are MNHNY and SVGAGI (reference sequence). This CDR3 spans 12 amino acids. V was trimmed by 6 bases and J by 9 bases, leaving 12 bases between them. CDR3 nucleotide sequence: TGTGCCAGCAGCTCCGGGGGTCGTGAGCAGTTCTTC. Its protein product is CASSSGGREQFF.

The chain employs TRBV5-6 and TRBJ2-7, with TRBD2 matching over 7 bases. The CDR3 runs 15 residues. Germline loops: CDR1 SGHDT, CDR2 YYEEEE. Trimming took 0 bases from V and 2 from J; bases not matched to a gene: 5. The chain's CDR3 is CASSLVGRVTYEQYF. The CDR3 nucleotides are TGTGCCAGCAGCTTGGTAGGGAGGGTAACCTACGAGCAGTACTTC.

This chain links TRBV2 with TRBJ2-7; TRBD1 is a possible D gene (5 bases). Germline CDR1 SNHLY, CDR2 FYNNEI. Trimming removed 2 bases at V and 2 bases at J, with 13 bases between. The CDR3 has 15 residues. The CDR3 region is CASSEYRQITYEQYF. As DNA, the CDR3 is TGTGCCAGCAGTGAATACCGACAGATTACCTACGAGCAGTACTTC.

This sequence joins TRBV28 and TRBJ2-4; 7 positions match TRBD1. Germline values: CDR1 MDHEN, CDR2 SYDVKM. The CDR3 has 16 residues. V lost 5 bases and J lost 2; bases outside the gene matches: 9. The CDR3 here is CASSPLDRAPKNIQYF. CDR3 sequence (DNA): TGTGCCAGCAGTCCCCTCGACAGGGCCCCCAAAAACATTCAGTACTTC.

The chain carries TRBV18 and TRBJ2-7; TRBD2 aligns across 14 bases. Germline trimming cut 5 bases from V and 3 bases from J; bases unmatched to any gene: 12. This CDR3 is built from 18 residues. Germline values: CDR1 KGHSH, CDR2 LQKENI. Here the CDR3 DNA reads TGTGCCAGCTCAGTCGGACTAGCGGGAGGCCGTACCGTCTACGAGCAGTACTTC. It encodes CASSVGLAGGRTVYEQYF.

The V gene is TRBV30, the J gene TRBJ1-3; no clear D. The CDR3 contains 15 residues. With 5 bases removed from V and 0 bases from J, the gap between germline ends came to 14 bases. The germline V gene has CDR1 GTSNPN and CDR2 SVGIG (reference sequence). The CDR3 sequence: CAWGWAGNSGNTIYF. The CDR3 region has the DNA TGTGCCTGGGGGTGGGCGGGGAACTCTGGAAACACCATATATTTT. The full variable domain, its missing parts supplied by reference TRBV30 and TRBJ1-3, is SQTIHQWPATLVQPVGSPLSLECTVEGTSNPNLYWYRQAAGRGLQLLFYSVGIGQISSEVPQNLSASRPQDRQFILSSKKLLLSDSGFYLCAWGWAGNSGNTIYFGEGSWLTVV.

This sequence joins TRBV14 and TRBJ2-3; 8 nucleotides match TRBD2. Germline CDR1 reads SGHDN; CDR2 reads FVKESK. V was pared by 0 bases and J by 4 bases, with 6 bases of the junction left unmatched. The CDR3 has 16 residues. The CDR3 is CASSQDLAGTADTQYF. The CDR3 nucleotides read TGTGCCAGCAGCCAAGACCTAGCGGGTACGGCAGATACGCAGTATTTT.

The chain has TRBV20-1 and TRBJ2-2, with D unclear. The germline gives CDR1 DFQATT, CDR2 SNEGSKA (reference sequence). The germline V and J ends were trimmed by 3 bases and 2 bases, with 7 bases remaining between them. The CDR3 runs to 13 residues. The CDR3 bases are TGCAGTGCTAGCGGCCCAAACACCGGGGAGCTGTTTTTT. It codes for CSASGPNTGELFF.

The chain carries TRBV19 and TRBJ2-2; a weak D match, TRBD1 (6 bases). From germline, CDR1 is LNHDA and CDR2 SQIVND (reference sequence). This CDR3 spans 16 amino acids. Trimming cost V 2 bases and J 0 bases, with 10 bases left between them. The CDR3 bases are TGTGCCAGTAGTATATTAACAGGGTCGAACACCGGGGAGCTGTTTTTT. Its translation is CASSILTGSNTGELFF.

A few counts support this clonotype. J is TRBJ2-3 and V is TRBV7-9; D is unresolved. Germline V lookup: CDR1 SEHNR, CDR2 FQNEAQ (reference sequence). Trimming removed 2 bases at V and 0 bases at J, with 6 bases between. The CDR3 is 14 amino acids. The CDR3 DNA reads as TGTGCCAGCAGCTTAACTTCTAGCACAGATACGCAGTATTTT. The encoded protein is CASSLTSSTDTQYF.

The genes are TRBV4-2 and TRBJ2-2; 10 nucleotides align to TRBD2. The length of the CDR3 is 18 residues. The germline V gene encodes CDR1 LGHNA and CDR2 YNFKEQ. With V trimmed by 0 bases and J by 3 bases, 7 bases remained unmatched. In nucleotides, the CDR3 is TGTGCCAGCAGCCAAGATTCTAGCGGGAGTTGGTACACCGGGGAGCTGTTTTTT. As protein: CASSQDSSGSWYTGELFF.

This rearrangement joins TRBV12-3 or TRBV12-4 to TRBJ2-7, with D perhaps being TRBD1 or TRBD2 (5 bases each). The V gene lost 7 bases and the J gene lost 0 bases, with 10 bases spanning the gap. The CDR3 consists of 13 residues. The CDR3 bases are TGTGCCAGCACCTCGAGGGGCTCCTACGAGCAGTACTTC. It yields the protein CASTSRGSYEQYF.

The chain carries TRBV20-1 and TRBJ2-7, with 8 positions matching TRBD2. This CDR3 contains 14 residues. Germline CDR1 DFQATT, CDR2 SNEGSKA (reference sequence). The J segment lost 2 bases and the V segment lost 0 bases, leaving 3 bases of the junction unmatched. The CDR3 bases are TGCAGTGCTAGAGAGTTAGCGGGACCCTACGAGCAGTACTTC. Amino acid sequence: CSARELAGPYEQYF.

This clonotype has just one count. This chain uses TRBV10-3 with TRBJ2-7; 7 bases fit TRBD1. V shed 7 bases and J 4 bases; nucleotides not matched to a gene: 10. Germline CDR1 ENHRY, CDR2 SYGVKD. The CDR3 consists of 14 residues. The CDR3 here is CAITPTGVVYEQYF. CDR3 DNA: TGTGCCATCACCCCAACAGGGGTGGTGTACGAGCAGTACTTC.

This clonotype was recorded a few times. The rearrangement links TRBV7-9 to TRBJ2-5, with 9 bases identical to TRBD1. Trimming removed 2 bases from V and 4 bases from J; junction bases left unmatched: 5. Germline lookup yields CDR1 SEHNR and CDR2 FQNEAQ (reference sequence). The CDR3 sequence is 15 residues long. CDR3 protein: CASSLNRGRGETQYF. The CDR3, as DNA: TGTGCCAGCAGCTTAAACAGGGGGCGCGGAGAGACCCAGTACTTC.

The rearrangement joins TRBV18 to TRBJ2-1, with D perhaps TRBD2 (5 bases). The V and J ends lost 5 bases and 0 bases respectively, with 11 bases between them. In germline, CDR1 is KGHSH, CDR2 LQKENI. The CDR3 is 15 amino acids. The CDR3 sequence: CASSFERTSYNEQFF. As DNA, the CDR3 is TGTGCCAGCTCATTCGAGCGGACCTCCTACAATGAGCAGTTCTTC.

The chain joins TRBV20-1 to TRBJ2-5; D is possibly TRBD2 (5 bases). The CDR3 covers 12 residues. CDR1 is DFQATT, CDR2 SNEGSKA, per germline (reference sequence). The germline V and J ends were trimmed by 6 bases and 3 bases, with 11 bases remaining between them. The CDR3, as DNA: TGCAGTGCGAGCAGCGGAGAAGAGACCCAGTACTTC. Translated, it gives CSASSGEETQYF.

V usage is TRBV6-1 and J usage is TRBJ1-1, with D tentatively TRBD1 (5 bases). V was pared by 6 bases and J by 0 bases, with 20 bases between. Per germline, CDR1 MNHNS and CDR2 SASEGT. This CDR3 has 17 residues. In DNA, the CDR3 is TGTGCCAGCAGACACAGGCGGGCGGTAGCCATGAACACTGAAGCTTTCTTT. Amino acid sequence: CASRHRRAVAMNTEAFF.

The chain recombines TRBV3-1 with TRBJ2-5; D unresolved. The CDR3 extends over 10 amino acids. Trimming took off 0 bases at V and 7 bases at J, with 0 bases between the two ends. In germline, CDR1 is LGHDT, CDR2 YNNKEL (reference sequence). In DNA form, the CDR3 reads TGTGCCAGCAGCCAAGAGACCCAGTACTTC. It translates to CASSQETQYF.